The 25 T cell receptor beta chains presented below share a single source sample, sequenced in a study of identical twins' blood T cells. Via MiXCR, TCRdb re-called the 5' RACE reads, giving one row per CDR3 protein. The sample lists a few hundred thousand distinct CDR3 sequences; about 28% were seen once. Sequenced: PBMCs. These receptors all come from a woman aged 18-49 years in good health.

This clonotype came up many times. The V call is TRBV5-5, the J call TRBJ1-3, with D possibly TRBD1 on 6 matching bases. The V gene's germline CDR1 is SGHKS and CDR2 YYEKEE (reference sequence). This CDR3 is 14 amino acids long. Trimming stripped 0 bases from V and 5 bases from J, with 9 bases between. The CDR3 here is CASSLVGQRNTIYF. As DNA, the CDR3 is TGTGCCAGCAGCTTGGTAGGACAGCGAAACACCATATATTTT.

Many counts were recorded for this clonotype. This chain connects TRBV5-1 to TRBJ1-1; D not certain. This CDR3 is 12 amino acids long. Trimming took 4 bases from V and 2 from J, leaving 6 bases between them. Germline CDR1 reads SGHRS; CDR2 reads YFSETQ. CDR3 region: CASSPPNTEAFF. For the CDR3, the DNA is TGCGCCAGCAGCCCCCCAAACACTGAAGCTTTCTTT.

This clonotype was counted only a few times. This sequence joins TRBV15 and TRBJ2-3, with D perhaps matching TRBD1 or TRBD2 (6 bases each). Germline V CDR1 and CDR2: LNHNV, YYDKDF (reference sequence). V was pared by 10 bases and J by 3 bases, with 14 bases between. The CDR3 contains 13 residues. This chain's CDR3 is CAIGGPKTDTQYF. The CDR3 coding sequence is TGTGCCATCGGGGGCCCAAAAACAGATACGCAGTATTTT.

This clonotype was detected a few times. The chain has TRBV7-9 and TRBJ2-5; D is ambiguous. The CDR3 runs 13 residues. Germline CDR1 and CDR2: SEHNR and FQNEAQ (reference sequence). Trimming cost V 7 bases and J 5 bases, with 14 bases left between them. The CDR3 sequence: CASTNPLFETQYF. The DNA of the CDR3 is TGTGCCAGCACTAACCCCCTTTTCGAGACCCAGTACTTC.

This clonotype has only a few counts. V is TRBV10-3 and J is TRBJ2-7; tentatively, D is TRBD2 (7 bases). V was clipped by 11 bases and J by 6 bases, with 14 bases between them. This CDR3 is 11 amino acids long. The V gene's germline CDR1 is ENHRY and CDR2 SYGVKD. The CDR3 sequence: CASGGQVEQYF. The CDR3 DNA reads TGTGCCTCGGGGGGCCAGGTCGAGCAGTACTTC.

CDR3 nucleotide sequence: TGCAGCGTTGATGGGGGATTTAGGTATGGCTACACCTTC. Translating it yields CSVDGGFRYGYTF. V is TRBV29-1 and J is TRBJ1-2; D possibly corresponds to TRBD1 (5 bases). The CDR3 runs to 13 residues. With 3 bases removed from V and 5 bases from J, the gap between germline ends came to 13 bases. CDR1 is SQVTM and CDR2 is ANQGSEA in the germline V gene.

This clonotype has only a few counts. The rearrangement joins TRBV10-3 to TRBJ2-1; either TRBD1 or TRBD2 may fit D (5 bases each). This CDR3 region has 13 residues. CDR1 is ENHRY and CDR2 is SYGVKD in the germline V gene. Trimming removed 10 bases from V and 5 bases from J, with 15 bases in between. This CDR3 reads CATGTNGDNEQFF. The CDR3 DNA reads TGTGCCACAGGGACCAATGGGGACAATGAGCAGTTCTTC.

This clonotype was recorded at least ten times. The CDR3 coding sequence is TGTGCCAGCAGTGATCGAGAGGCCCTGGGGACTGAAGCTTTCTTT. Translated: CASSDREALGTEAFF. The rearrangement links TRBV2 to TRBJ1-1; D call uncertain. CDR3 size: 15 residues. Germline V gene data show CDR1 as SNHLY and CDR2 as FYNNEI. V was clipped by 3 bases and J by 5 bases, with 16 bases between them. The full variable domain, completed using reference TRBV2 and TRBJ1-1, is EPEVTQTPSHQVTQMGQEVILRCVPISNHLYFYWYRQILGQKVEFLVSFYNNEISEKSEIFDDQFSVERPDGSNFTLKIRSTKLEDSAMYFCASSDREALGTEAFFGQGTRLTVV.

This clonotype turned up a few times. The rearrangement links TRBV3-1 to TRBJ1-2, with a weak D call TRBD1 (5 bases). V dropped 0 bases and J dropped 8 bases, with 13 bases sitting between them. In germline, CDR1 is LGHDT, CDR2 YNNKEL (reference sequence). The CDR3 sequence is 14 residues long. The CDR3 region is CASSQDHEGRGYTF. The DNA for the CDR3 is TGTGCCAGCAGCCAAGATCATGAGGGGAGAGGCTACACCTTC.

This clonotype was observed many times. The chain recombines TRBV20-1 with TRBJ2-3; weak D call: TRBD2 (6 bases). The CDR3 covers 13 residues. Germline V gene sequence: CDR1 DFQATT, CDR2 SNEGSKA (reference sequence). The V gene lost 5 bases and the J gene lost 2 bases, with 11 bases spanning the gap. The CDR3 nucleotides are TGCAGTGCTGGTACGGGACTCACAGATACGCAGTATTTT. Translated, it gives CSAGTGLTDTQYF.

Concerning this clonotype: A junction boundary mismatches the germline segment, possibly from a read error. The V gene is TRBV6-6, the J gene TRBJ2-2; possibly TRBD2 for D (5 bases). The length of the CDR3 is 14 residues. The germline V gene has CDR1 MNHNY and CDR2 SVGAGI (reference sequence). CDR3: CASTLQGSIGELLF. The CDR3 region has the DNA TGTGCCAGCACATTACAAGGGAGTATCGGGGAGCTGCTTTTT.

V gene TRBV10-2 combines with J gene TRBJ2-2, with 8 bases fitting TRBD1. This CDR3 is built from 16 residues. V trimming: 6 bases; J trimming: 4 bases; junction bases outside the gene matches: 10. The V gene's germline CDR1 is WSHSY and CDR2 SAAADI. The CDR3 DNA is TGCGCCAGCAGCGACTTCGGGACAGGCGCCACCGGGGAGCTGTTTTTT. This codes for CASSDFGTGATGELFF.

The rearrangement joins TRBV6-6 to TRBJ1-6; no reliable D call. The CDR3 runs 18 residues. The V and J ends lost 4 bases and 0 bases respectively, with 16 bases between them. Germline lookup yields CDR1 MNHNY and CDR2 SVGAGI (reference sequence). The CDR3 reads CASSSPGKDGSYNSPLHF. In DNA form, the CDR3 reads TGTGCCAGCAGTTCCCCGGGGAAGGACGGCTCCTATAATTCACCCCTCCACTTT.

This clonotype has a count of ten or more. This rearrangement joins TRBV10-2 to TRBJ2-5; TRBD2 agrees at 7 bases. J was trimmed by 4 bases and V by 6 bases; bases with no gene match: 2. The CDR3 sequence is 12 residues long. Germline V CDR1 and CDR2: WSHSY, SAAADI. Here the CDR3 reads CASSGLGETQYF. In DNA, the CDR3 is TGCGCCAGCAGCGGACTAGGAGAGACCCAGTACTTC.

The chain carries TRBV3-1 and TRBJ2-5; D might be TRBD2 (6 bases). Germline loops: CDR1 LGHDT, CDR2 YNNKEL (reference sequence). The length of the CDR3 is 14 residues. V lost 3 bases to trimming and J lost 1 base, with 9 bases between them. CDR3 sequence reads: CASSQGLFQETQYF. For the CDR3, the DNA is TGTGCCAGCAGCCAGGGACTGTTCCAAGAGACCCAGTACTTC.

CDR3 nucleotide sequence: TGTGCCAGCAGGGCCCGGGACGGCACAGATACGCAGTATTTT. Translating it yields CASRARDGTDTQYF. This chain connects TRBV12-3 or TRBV12-4 to TRBJ2-3, with D perhaps matching TRBD1 or TRBD2 (5 bases each). This CDR3 has 14 residues. Trimming removed 6 bases from V and 1 base from J, with 11 bases in between.

This clonotype showed up many times. The V and J genes are TRBV20-1 and TRBJ1-4; 8 bases fit TRBD1. Per germline, CDR1 DFQATT and CDR2 SNEGSKA (reference sequence). The CDR3 is 13 residues long. V gave up 5 bases and J gave up 6 bases; unmatched junction bases: 5. The CDR3 here is CSAWDRSDEKLFF. The DNA for the CDR3 is TGCAGTGCTTGGGACAGGTCAGATGAAAAACTGTTTTTT.

The V gene is TRBV6-6, the J gene TRBJ2-2; D gene unclear. Trimming stripped 7 bases from V and 6 bases from J, with 9 bases between. The length of the CDR3 is 12 residues. The V gene's germline CDR1 is MNHNY and CDR2 SVGAGI (reference sequence). In nucleotides, the CDR3 is TGTGCCAGCACGGGCAATTCCGGGGAGCTGTTTTTT. Its protein product is CASTGNSGELFF.

In this sample, this clonotype turned up many times. The CDR3 loop reads CASIPGTTAGLVETQYF. The CDR3 region has the DNA TGTGCCAGCATCCCGGGGACAACGGCAGGATTGGTAGAGACCCAGTACTTC. The chain has TRBV7-8 and TRBJ2-5; a weak D match, TRBD1 (6 bases). Per the germline V gene, CDR1 is SGHVS and CDR2 is FQNEAQ. This CDR3 is built from 17 residues. Trimming took off 7 bases at V and 4 bases at J, with 25 bases between the two ends.

V gene TRBV30 combines with J gene TRBJ1-3; D remains unclear. Trimming cost V 1 base and J 8 bases, with 12 bases left between them. Germline assignment: CDR1 GTSNPN and CDR2 SVGIG (reference sequence). CDR3 length equals 13 residues. CDR3 sequence: CAWSASLPDTIYF. The CDR3 bases are TGTGCCTGGAGTGCGAGTCTTCCGGACACCATATATTTT.

This rearrangement joins TRBV7-9 to TRBJ2-1; 10 positions agree with TRBD2. J gave up 8 bases and V 5 bases, and 6 bases lay outside the gene matches. This CDR3 contains 14 residues. Germline V gene data show CDR1 as SEHNR and CDR2 as FQNEAQ (reference sequence). This CDR3 reads CASSPRLAGDEQFF. CDR3 in DNA: TGTGCCAGCAGCCCTCGACTAGCGGGTGATGAGCAGTTCTTC.

The chain is built from TRBV6-2 or TRBV6-3 and TRBJ1-1; the D gene is possibly TRBD1 (5 bases). CDR1 is MNHEY, CDR2 SVGEGT, per germline. The CDR3 is 16 amino acids. Trimming removed 2 bases at V and 2 bases at J, with 15 bases between. The CDR3 sequence is CASSYAQHRDNTEAFF. The CDR3 DNA is TGTGCCAGCAGTTACGCGCAACATCGGGACAACACTGAAGCTTTCTTT.

This sequence joins TRBV6-6 and TRBJ2-2, with TRBD2 matching over 8 bases. Germline lookup yields CDR1 MNHNY and CDR2 SVGAGI (reference sequence). V was pared by 2 bases and J by 1 base, with 3 bases of the junction left unmatched. CDR3 length: 16 residues. DNA of the CDR3: TGTGCCAGCAGTTACGGACTAGCCAGGAACACCGGGGAGCTGTTTTTT. It encodes CASSYGLARNTGELFF.

This clonotype was detected only a few times. The chain combines TRBV2 with TRBJ1-2; unclear D gene. V was shortened by 4 bases and J by 0 bases, with 6 bases between the two germline ends. This CDR3 has 13 residues. CDR1 and CDR2 (germline): SNHLY, FYNNEI. CDR3 DNA: TGTGCCAGCAGTGCCAGACCTAACTATGGCTACACCTTC. The encoded protein is CASSARPNYGYTF.

The chain joins TRBV29-1 to TRBJ1-4, with D hard to call. Germline V gives CDR1 SQVTM, CDR2 ANQGSEA. The CDR3 contains 13 residues. The V and J ends lost 4 bases and 4 bases respectively, with 10 bases between them. The CDR3 here is CSVVQNRNEKLFF. In DNA form, the CDR3 reads TGCAGCGTTGTACAGAACCGTAATGAAAAACTGTTTTTT. Filled out from reference TRBV29-1 and TRBJ1-4, the complete variable domain reads SAVISQKPSRDICQRGTSLTIQCQVDSQVTMMFWYRQQPGQSLTLIATANQGSEATYESGFVIDKFPISRPNLTFSTLTVSNMSPEDSSIYLCSVVQNRNEKLFFGSGTQLSVL.